This note documents a single TCR beta chain sequence. Its specificity is unknown. The use of a sample-barcoded 5' primer and a J-beta primer mix characterized a second PCR of about 7 to 12 cycles. MiXCR, run by TCRdb on the 5' RACE reads, gives a single entry per CDR3 protein. The sample has 850,000 to 1,300,000 distinct CDR3 sequences, 40% to 45% seen once; the top ten hold around 18%. This entry comes from a study of blood T cells in healthy people across ages. The study, taken as a whole, reports: Unsorted PBMCs blocked a conclusive comparison of naive and antigen-experienced cells.

The J segment lost 4 bases and the V segment lost 0 bases, leaving 6 bases of the junction unmatched. The CDR3 loop spans 14 amino acids. Germline lookup yields CDR1 DFQATT and CDR2 SNEGSKA (reference sequence). The specimen was blood. The sequence was obtained from an older woman in good health. V gene TRBV20-1 combines with J gene TRBJ2-7, with 7 bases lining up with TRBD1. This CDR3 is CSAREGRDRYEQYF. CDR3 DNA: TGCAGTGCTAGAGAAGGACGGGACAGATACGAGCAGTACTTC.